This T cell receptor (beta chain) was captured in a study of T cells in Graves' hyperthyroidism and ophthalmopathy. In this sample, this clonotype turned up many times. Its antigen is not identified. Those patients with uncontrolled infection, other autoimmune disease, pregnancy or lactation were excluded. PBMCs were derived from 10 ml fresh peripheral blood. Per germline, CDR1 MNHNS and CDR2 SASEGT. There are 12 residues in the CDR3. The V end lost 4 bases, the J end lost 4 bases, and 8 bases lay between the germline ends. Study-level findings and limits: Patients with ophthalmopathy were separated from those with stable hyperthyroidism by a 13 V-J model. Among thyroid clonotypes expanded above 0.001, most also appeared in blood.

Amplified regions were TCR beta CDR3 sequences from RNA transcripts. Primed by the HTBI set, a first-round RT-PCR was run on the TCR CDR3. MiXCR, applied by TCRdb to the multiplex PCR reads, yields one record per CDR3 protein. The repertoire holds around 600,000 distinct CDR3 sequences, with more than 15% as singletons. Input material: blood. The rearrangement uses TRBV6-1 and TRBJ2-7; D might be TRBD1 (5 bases). This clonotype originated in a woman between 25 and 40 years old with Graves' hyperthyroidism. The CDR3 here is CASSGQNYEQYF. For the CDR3, the DNA is TGTGCCAGCAGTGGACAGAATTACGAGCAGTACTTC.